The 27 T cell receptor beta chains presented below share a single source sample, sequenced in a study of cytomegalovirus exposure and HLA in healthy donors (TCRdb year 2017). Library preparation used the immunoSEQ multiplex PCR assay. For the multiplex PCR, a mixture combining 60 forward primers for TCR Vbeta segments and 13 reverse primers for TCR Jbeta segments was used. TCRdb carries this immuneACCESS record with in-frame sequences only. Its versions omit some clonotypes, under half of them owing to an unresolved V gene in the studies checked, with the rest unexplained. Here the sample has about 190,000 clones; roughly 75% occur a single time. The ten top clones hold approximately 4.8% of the sample. Sequencing used PBMCs. These receptors were taken from a man aged 30-40 years in good health and CMV-seropositive.

The V and J genes are TRBV6-5 and TRBJ1-2; D ambiguous. CDR1 MNHEY and CDR2 SVGAGI come from the germline V gene. The V end lost 1 base, the J end lost 7 bases, and 16 bases lay between the germline ends. This CDR3 is built from 15 residues. As DNA, the CDR3 is TGTGCCAGCAGTTACTATCGGGCGGGCGCCGGTGGCTACACCTTC. It codes for CASSYYRAGAGGYTF.

V gene TRBV5-8 combines with J gene TRBJ2-7; D possibly corresponds to TRBD1 (5 bases). The CDR3 length is 14 residues. Germline CDR1 is SGHTS and CDR2 is YDEGEE. V lost 1 base to trimming and J lost 4 bases, with 12 bases between them. The CDR3 reads CASSLYLTEYEQYF. The CDR3 DNA reads as TGTGCCAGCAGCTTGTATTTGACAGAGTACGAGCAGTACTTC.

Turning to this clone: Different DNA sequences within this sample yield the same CDR3. This chain joins TRBV30 and TRBJ1-2, with TRBD1 matching over 8 bases. Looked up from germline, CDR1 is GTSNPN and CDR2 is SVGIG (reference sequence). This CDR3 region has 13 residues. J was trimmed by 2 bases and V by 2 bases; bases with no gene match: 1. CDR3 DNA sequence: TGTGCCTGGAGTCGGACAGGGAACTATGGCTACACCTTC. Its translation: CAWSRTGNYGYTF.

The V gene is TRBV19, the J gene TRBJ2-7; D possibly corresponds to TRBD1 (6 bases). This CDR3 comprises 15 residues. CDR1 is LNHDA, CDR2 SQIVND, per germline (reference sequence). Trimming stripped 2 bases from V and 3 bases from J, with 14 bases between. In DNA form, the CDR3 reads TGTGCCAGTAGTATAAATGGCAGGGGTGGCTACGAGCAGTACTTC. Its translation is CASSINGRGGYEQYF.

To note about this clone: This sample includes further DNA sequences coding for the same CDR3. The rearrangement links TRBV4-1 to TRBJ1-5; D remains ambiguous. The CDR3 covers 16 residues. CDR1 and CDR2 from the germline V gene are MGHRA and YSYEKL. Trimming took 1 base from V and 1 from J, leaving 11 bases between them. CDR3 coding DNA: TGCGCCAGCAGCCAAGGGTCCGGCGGGAGCAATCAGCCCCAGCATTTT. Translating it yields CASSQGSGGSNQPQHF.

The CDR3 DNA sequence: TGTGCCAGCAGCTTGGAGCAGGGGTCGAACGTCCTGACTTTC. As protein: CASSLEQGSNVLTF. V gene TRBV5-6 combines with J gene TRBJ2-6, with D maybe TRBD1 (6 bases). Germline CDR1 and CDR2: SGHDT and YYEEEE. V was shortened by 0 bases and J by 10 bases, with 11 bases between the two germline ends. The CDR3 runs to 14 residues. Filled out from reference TRBV5-6 and TRBJ2-6, the complete variable domain reads DAGVTQSPTHLIKTRGQQVTLRCSPKSGHDTVSWYQQALGQGPQFIFQYYEEEERQRGNFPDRFSGHQFPNYSSELNVNALLLGDSALYLCASSLEQGSNVLTFGAGSRLTVL.

This chain uses TRBV28 with TRBJ1-6, with TRBD1 matching 7 bases. Germline CDR1 MDHEN, CDR2 SYDVKM. This CDR3 spans 17 amino acids. Trimming at V came to 3 bases and at J to 6 bases, leaving 11 bases not matched to a gene. The CDR3 sequence is CASSLGAGGIGNSPLHF. DNA for the CDR3: TGTGCCAGCAGTTTGGGGGCAGGGGGGATAGGTAATTCACCCCTCCACTTT.

V and J are TRBV28 and TRBJ2-5; 13 nucleotides line up with TRBD2. The CDR3 contains 16 residues. V was clipped by 5 bases and J by 4 bases; unmatched bases: 7. From germline, CDR1 is MDHEN and CDR2 SYDVKM. This CDR3 is CASSLTSGRASETQYF. The CDR3 bases are TGTGCCAGCAGTCTAACTAGCGGGAGGGCCTCAGAGACCCAGTACTTC.

This chain uses TRBV28 with TRBJ1-4; unclear D gene. CDR3 size: 13 residues. Germline V gene data show CDR1 as MDHEN and CDR2 as SYDVKM. V was pared by 8 bases and J by 4 bases, with 11 bases between. The CDR3 region has the DNA TGTGCCAGCGGGAGGCGTATTAATGAAAAACTGTTTTTT. As protein: CASGRRINEKLFF.

The sample holds a few counts of this clone. The genes are TRBV27 and TRBJ1-5, with 11 bases that match TRBD1. Germline assignment: CDR1 MNHEY and CDR2 SMNVEV (reference sequence). This CDR3 has 15 amino acids. The V segment lost 7 bases and the J segment 2 bases; nucleotides outside the gene matches: 4. CDR3 sequence: CASTRTGGGNQPQHF. The CDR3 nucleotides are TGTGCCAGCACCCGGACAGGGGGCGGCAATCAGCCCCAGCATTTT.

This clone was observed a few times. This chain joins TRBV11-3 and TRBJ2-1; D gene uncertain. CDR3 length: 11 residues. V was cut by 4 bases and J by 7 bases, with 5 bases left in between. The germline CDR1 and CDR2 sequences are SGHNT and YENEEA. In DNA form, the CDR3 reads TGTGCCAGCAGCTCAGGAAATGAGCAGTTCTTC. Amino acids: CASSSGNEQFF. Full variable domain (remainder filled in from reference TRBV11-3 and TRBJ2-1): EAGVVQSPRYKIIEKKQPVAFWCNPISGHNTLYWYLQNLGQGPELLIRYENEEAVDDSQLPKDRFSAERLKGVDSTLKIQPAELGDSAVYLCASSSGNEQFFGPGTRLTVL.

This chain uses TRBV7-8 with TRBJ2-7; the match to TRBD2 covers 9 bases. Germline CDR1 SGHVS, CDR2 FQNEAQ. J lost 0 bases, V lost 1 base, and 7 bases had no gene match. The CDR3 is 17 residues long. The DNA for the CDR3 is TGTGCCAGCAGCTTAGGGGCCGGGACTAGCAGCTCCTACGAGCAGTACTTC. Its protein product is CASSLGAGTSSSYEQYF.

The gene calls are TRBV18 and TRBJ2-1, with D perhaps matching TRBD1 (5 bases). This CDR3 region has 13 residues. Germline loops: CDR1 KGHSH, CDR2 LQKENI. Between the trimmed V and J ends, which lost 4 bases and 3 bases, there was a span of 7 bases. CDR3 sequence reads: CASSLRDYNEQFF. The DNA of the CDR3 is TGTGCCAGCTCACTCAGGGACTACAATGAGCAGTTCTTC. Full variable domain (remainder filled in from reference TRBV18 and TRBJ2-1): NAGVMQNPRHLVRRRGQEARLRCSPMKGHSHVYWYRQLPEEGLKFMVYLQKENIIDESGMPKERFSAEFPKEGPSILRIQQVVRGDSAAYFCASSLRDYNEQFFGPGTRLTVL.

The gene calls are TRBV29-1 and TRBJ1-2; TRBD1 matches 9 bases. This CDR3 spans 14 amino acids. Germline V gene sequence: CDR1 SQVTM, CDR2 ANQGSEA. Trimming took 4 bases from V and 8 from J; bases not matched to a gene: 11. The CDR3: CSVARDRVLGGYTF. CDR3 DNA: TGCAGCGTTGCCCGGGACAGGGTCCTGGGGGGCTACACCTTC. Supplemented by reference TRBV29-1 and TRBJ1-2, the full variable domain reads SAVISQKPSRDICQRGTSLTIQCQVDSQVTMMFWYRQQPGQSLTLIATANQGSEATYESGFVIDKFPISRPNLTFSTLTVSNMSPEDSSIYLCSVARDRVLGGYTFGSGTRLTVV.

The table lists this clone with a few counts. The chain couples TRBV28 to TRBJ2-7, with D uncertain. Germline V lookup: CDR1 MDHEN, CDR2 SYDVKM. This CDR3 is 15 amino acids long. The V end was cut by 5 bases, the J end by 0 bases, with 14 bases between. The DNA of the CDR3 is TGTGCCAGCAGTCCGAGAAAGCCCGGCTCCTACGAGCAGTACTTC. This encodes CASSPRKPGSYEQYF.

This chain links TRBV5-5 with TRBJ2-7; tentatively, D is TRBD2 (6 bases). Germline V gene sequence: CDR1 SGHKS, CDR2 YYEKEE (reference sequence). This CDR3 has 16 amino acids. The V end lost 0 bases, the J end lost 0 bases, and 13 bases lay between the germline ends. CDR3 sequence (DNA): TGTGCCAGCAGCTTGGCCGCAGGGAGGAGCTCCTACGAGCAGTACTTC. It encodes CASSLAAGRSSYEQYF.

The J gene is TRBJ1-2, the V gene TRBV4-2, with D hard to call. This CDR3 is built from 13 residues. V gave up 0 bases and J gave up 7 bases, with 9 bases separating them. CDR1 is LGHNA and CDR2 is YNFKEQ in the germline V gene. This CDR3 reads CASSQEGVSGYTF. As DNA, the CDR3 is TGTGCCAGCAGCCAAGAAGGAGTTAGTGGCTACACCTTC.

This clone was observed a few times. CDR3 in DNA: TGTGCCAGCAGTCGAGGTGGTTCAAATCAGCCCCAGCATTTT. This gives the protein CASSRGGSNQPQHF. The gene calls are TRBV6-5 and TRBJ1-5; D remains ambiguous. Trimming pared 5 bases from V and 4 bases from J, leaving 12 bases between. CDR3 size: 14 residues. Per the germline V gene, CDR1 is MNHEY and CDR2 is SVGAGI.

The CDR3 sequence is CASSSRGARTDTQYF. As DNA, the CDR3 is TGCGCCAGCAGCTCCCGGGGGGCCCGCACAGATACGCAGTATTTT. The genes are TRBV5-1 and TRBJ2-3, with D possibly matching TRBD2 (7 bases). CDR1 is SGHRS, CDR2 YFSETQ, per germline. V gave up 3 bases and J gave up 1 base, with 12 bases separating them. CDR3 length: 15 amino acids.

This clone was found once. The chain uses TRBV14 and TRBJ2-7; 11 bases line up with TRBD2. The CDR3 sequence is 17 residues long. Germline loops: CDR1 SGHDN, CDR2 FVKESK. The ends lost 4 bases at V and 1 base at J; junction bases unmatched: 9. The CDR3 DNA reads as TGTGCCAGCAGCCTGCTGGCGTCTAGCGGGGGGTCCTACGAGCAGTACTTC. Its protein is CASSLLASSGGSYEQYF.

The rearrangement links TRBV11-2 to TRBJ2-3; 8 bases map to TRBD2. Germline-derived CDR1 and CDR2 are SGHAT and FQNNGV. V was clipped by 3 bases and J by 1 base; unmatched bases: 0. There are 14 residues in the CDR3. DNA of the CDR3: TGTGCCAGCAGCTTGACTAGCGGCACAGATACGCAGTATTTT. Protein: CASSLTSGTDTQYF.

The rearrangement joins TRBV19 to TRBJ2-1, with 7 bases matching TRBD2. The germline gives CDR1 LNHDA, CDR2 SQIVND (reference sequence). This CDR3 is 13 amino acids long. V lost 6 bases, J lost 4 bases, and 3 bases stayed unmatched. As DNA, the CDR3 is TGTGCCAGTAGGCCTAGCGGATACAATGAGCAGTTCTTC. Translating gives CASRPSGYNEQFF.

This chain joins TRBV9 and TRBJ1-3, with 10 bases lining up with TRBD1. From germline, CDR1 is SGDLS and CDR2 YYNGEE. This CDR3 is 16 amino acids long. J lost 3 bases, V lost 3 bases, and 6 bases had no gene match. The CDR3 DNA sequence: TGTGCCAGCAGCGGGGGACAGGGGTTAAGTGGAAACACCATATATTTT. Amino acid sequence: CASSGGQGLSGNTIYF.

V usage is TRBV5-6 and J usage is TRBJ1-2, with 11 bases matching TRBD1. Germline V gene lookup returns CDR1 SGHDT and CDR2 YYEEEE. After removal of 4 bases from V and 4 bases from J, the junction contained 6 bases not matched to a gene. The length of the CDR3 is 15 residues. As DNA, the CDR3 is TGTGCCAGCAGCGGGGGGGACAGGGGGACCTATGGCTACACCTTC. This gives the protein CASSGGDRGTYGYTF.

This clone occurred a few times. The rearrangement uses TRBV30 and TRBJ2-2, with TRBD1 matching over 7 bases. The CDR3 covers 14 residues. Germline-derived CDR1 and CDR2 are GTSNPN and SVGIG (reference sequence). V dropped 3 bases and J dropped 6; count of bases not matched to a gene: 7. In DNA form, the CDR3 reads TGTGCCTGGAGCGCCAGACAGGGCCCCGGGGAGCTGTTTTTT. It translates to CAWSARQGPGELFF. Drawing the rest from reference TRBV30 and TRBJ2-2, the complete variable domain is SQTIHQWPATLVQPVGSPLSLECTVEGTSNPNLYWYRQAAGRGLQLLFYSVGIGQISSEVPQNLSASRPQDRQFILSSKKLLLSDSGFYLCAWSARQGPGELFFGEGSRLTVL.

CDR3 in DNA: TGTGCCAGCACCACGAGCAGGGGCTATAATTCACCCCTCCACTTT. Translation: CASTTSRGYNSPLHF. The J gene is TRBJ1-6, the V gene TRBV27; tentative D call: TRBD1 (6 bases). V was trimmed by 7 bases and J by 3 bases, leaving 13 bases between them. This CDR3 region has 15 residues. Germline V gene lookup returns CDR1 MNHEY and CDR2 SMNVEV (reference sequence).

Regarding this clone: Germline is not matched at one junction end, which may reflect a read error. V usage is TRBV7-7 and J usage is TRBJ2-2; a weak D match, TRBD1 (5 bases). The CDR3 is 14 residues long. Germline assignment: CDR1 SSHAT and CDR2 FNYEAQ (reference sequence). CDR3 nucleotides: TGTGCTAGCAGCTTAGTACCAGGGTCCGGGGAGCTGTTTTTT. Translating gives CASSLVPGSGELFF.